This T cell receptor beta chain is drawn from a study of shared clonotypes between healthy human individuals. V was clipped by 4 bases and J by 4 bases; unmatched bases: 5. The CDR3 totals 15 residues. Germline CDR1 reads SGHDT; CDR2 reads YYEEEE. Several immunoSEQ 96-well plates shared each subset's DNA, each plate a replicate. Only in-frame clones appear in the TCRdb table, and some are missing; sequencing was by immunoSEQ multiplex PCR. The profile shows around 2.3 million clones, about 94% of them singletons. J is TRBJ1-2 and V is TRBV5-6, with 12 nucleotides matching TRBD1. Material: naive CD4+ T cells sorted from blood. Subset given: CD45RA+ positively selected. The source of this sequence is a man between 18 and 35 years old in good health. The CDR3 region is CASSVWDRGRYGYTF. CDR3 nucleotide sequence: TGTGCCAGCAGCGTTTGGGACAGGGGGCGCTATGGCTACACCTTC.